One and the same sample provided the 13 T cell receptor beta chains below, sequenced in a study. TCRdb itself ran the 5' RACE reads through MiXCR, one entry per CDR3 protein. The table shows almost 9,000 distinct CDR3 sequences, with around a quarter occurring only once. Sequencing used naive CD4+ T cells sorted from a lymph node. Subset described: naive CD4+ T cells, CD4+CD45RA+CD25-. These receptors were taken from a female donor with breast cancer.

On this clonotype itself: Here the CDR3 omits its conserved ending phenylalanine or tryptophan, so a read error is the likely source. J is TRBJ1-6 and V is TRBV28; D perhaps matches TRBD1 (5 bases). The CDR3 spans 17 residues. Germline assignment: CDR1 MDHEN and CDR2 SYDVKM. V was trimmed by 1 base and J by 8 bases, leaving 18 bases between them. CDR3 sequence: CASSLFAPDSHDSPLHC. The CDR3 nucleotides read TGTGCCAGCAGTTTATTCGCACCCGACAGTCACGATTCACCCCTCCACTGT.

This clonotype is labeled medium-sized (0.01 to 0.1%). The gene calls are TRBV3-1 and TRBJ1-5; D is unresolved. The V end lost 2 bases, the J end lost 6 bases, and 8 bases lay between the germline ends. Per germline, CDR1 LGHDT and CDR2 YNNKEL (reference sequence). The CDR3 is made up of 13 amino acids. The CDR3 coding sequence is TGTGCCAGCAGCCAACGCGATGGTCAGCCCCAGCATTTT. Protein: CASSQRDGQPQHF.

This clonotype was recorded a few times. The chain uses TRBV20-1 and TRBJ1-2, with 7 positions matching TRBD1. The CDR3 is made up of 15 amino acids. Germline V gene data show CDR1 as DFQATT and CDR2 as SNEGSKA (reference sequence). Germline trimming cut 5 bases from V and 0 bases from J; bases unmatched to any gene: 9. CDR3 nucleotides: TGCAGTGCTGGAAAGCCGGGACAGACTAACTATGGCTACACCTTC. As protein: CSAGKPGQTNYGYTF.

The table lists this clonotype with many counts. The J gene is TRBJ2-5, the V gene TRBV29-1, with a tentative D call TRBD1 (6 bases). Germline V CDR1 and CDR2: SQVTM, ANQGSEA. This CDR3 contains 13 residues. Trimming removed 5 bases at V and 5 bases at J, with 15 bases between. The CDR3 DNA reads TGCAGCGTTAGATCTACAGGGCTGGAGACCCAGTACTTC. It yields the protein CSVRSTGLETQYF. Using reference TRBV29-1 and TRBJ2-5 for the parts outside the CDR3, the full variable domain is SAVISQKPSRDICQRGTSLTIQCQVDSQVTMMFWYRQQPGQSLTLIATANQGSEATYESGFVIDKFPISRPNLTFSTLTVSNMSPEDSSIYLCSVRSTGLETQYFGPGTRLLVL.

This clonotype showed up many times. The chain links TRBV11-3 to TRBJ2-7, with unresolved D. CDR1 and CDR2 from the germline V gene are SGHNT and YENEEA. V lost 6 bases and J 7 bases, leaving 16 bases between the germline ends. The CDR3 contains 13 residues. The CDR3 loop is CASSRNSFEEQYF. The CDR3 bases are TGTGCCAGCAGTCGTAATAGCTTCGAAGAGCAGTACTTC.

Points on this clonotype: At one boundary the junction diverges from the germline segment, which might be a read error. The genes are TRBV5-1 and TRBJ2-1, with D maybe TRBD2 (6 bases). Per germline, CDR1 SGHRS and CDR2 YFSETQ. The CDR3 runs to 17 residues. CDR3 sequence reads: CASSSDLTRSSYDEQFF. CDR3 nucleotide sequence: TGCGCCAGCAGCTCGGACCTGACTAGGAGCTCCTACGATGAGCAGTTCTTC.

The chain joins TRBV7-2 to TRBJ2-1, with D hard to call. Germline CDR1 reads SGHTA; CDR2 reads FQGNSA. The CDR3 extends over 17 amino acids. Trimming stripped 1 base from V and 8 bases from J, with 21 bases between. The CDR3 nucleotides are TGTGCCAGCAGCTTAGTGACGGAAGGGCCACAAAGCGATGAGCAGTTCTTC. Translated, it gives CASSLVTEGPQSDEQFF.

This chain uses TRBV27 with TRBJ1-4; D possibly corresponds to TRBD1 (5 bases). The CDR3 is made up of 14 amino acids. Trimming pared 5 bases from V and 5 bases from J, leaving 12 bases between. The germline CDR1 and CDR2 sequences are MNHEY and SMNVEV (reference sequence). DNA of the CDR3: TGTGCCAGCAGTCTACATGGGGACAATGAAAAACTGTTTTTT. Its protein is CASSLHGDNEKLFF.

This clonotype has a count of ten or more. The chain uses TRBV11-2 and TRBJ2-3, with D perhaps TRBD1 or TRBD2 (5 bases each). V lost 5 bases to trimming and J lost 6 bases, with 12 bases between them. Germline-derived CDR1 and CDR2 are SGHAT and FQNNGV. This CDR3 has 13 amino acids. CDR3 loop: CASSRDPTDTQYF. The CDR3 DNA sequence: TGTGCCAGCAGCCGGGACCCCACGGATACGCAGTATTTT. Together with reference TRBV11-2 and TRBJ2-3, the CDR3 gives the full variable domain: EAGVAQSPRYKIIEKRQSVAFWCNPISGHATLYWYQQILGQGPKLLIQFQNNGVVDDSQLPKDRFSAERLKGVDSTLKIQPAKLEDSAVYLCASSRDPTDTQYFGPGTRLTVL.

This clonotype is labeled as medium-sized. The chain links TRBV27 to TRBJ2-5; D is uncertain. This CDR3 has 12 residues. CDR1 is MNHEY, CDR2 SMNVEV, per germline (reference sequence). Deletions cut 8 bases from V and 2 bases from J, with 9 bases between. CDR3 nucleotides: TGTGCCAGCGGAAAAATACAAGAGACCCAGTACTTC. It encodes CASGKIQETQYF.

This clonotype was observed many times. The chain links TRBV12-3 or TRBV12-4 to TRBJ1-5; 8 bases fit TRBD1. This CDR3 has 16 residues. The V and J ends lost 7 bases and 2 bases, in that order; junction bases with no gene match: 10. In nucleotides, the CDR3 is TGTGCCAGCACCCTCGGACAGGGCGGCGGCAATCAGCCCCAGCATTTT. It is translated as CASTLGQGGGNQPQHF.

At least ten counts were recorded for this clonotype. The chain is built from TRBV12-3 or TRBV12-4 and TRBJ2-7, with D hard to call. The V end was cut by 0 bases, the J end by 3 bases, with 9 bases between. This CDR3 comprises 14 residues. Here the CDR3 reads CASSLAGAHYEQYF. DNA for the CDR3: TGTGCCAGCAGTTTAGCCGGAGCGCACTACGAGCAGTACTTC.

In its sample, this clonotype was seen a few times. The rearrangement links TRBV11-2 to TRBJ2-1; D is possibly TRBD2 (6 bases). V lost 6 bases and J 8 bases, leaving 23 bases between the germline ends. The CDR3 is 16 residues long. Germline V gives CDR1 SGHAT, CDR2 FQNNGV. CDR3 loop: CASRDRRRAEDDEQFF. The CDR3, as DNA: TGTGCCAGCAGAGACCGGCGGAGGGCCGAGGACGATGAGCAGTTCTTC.